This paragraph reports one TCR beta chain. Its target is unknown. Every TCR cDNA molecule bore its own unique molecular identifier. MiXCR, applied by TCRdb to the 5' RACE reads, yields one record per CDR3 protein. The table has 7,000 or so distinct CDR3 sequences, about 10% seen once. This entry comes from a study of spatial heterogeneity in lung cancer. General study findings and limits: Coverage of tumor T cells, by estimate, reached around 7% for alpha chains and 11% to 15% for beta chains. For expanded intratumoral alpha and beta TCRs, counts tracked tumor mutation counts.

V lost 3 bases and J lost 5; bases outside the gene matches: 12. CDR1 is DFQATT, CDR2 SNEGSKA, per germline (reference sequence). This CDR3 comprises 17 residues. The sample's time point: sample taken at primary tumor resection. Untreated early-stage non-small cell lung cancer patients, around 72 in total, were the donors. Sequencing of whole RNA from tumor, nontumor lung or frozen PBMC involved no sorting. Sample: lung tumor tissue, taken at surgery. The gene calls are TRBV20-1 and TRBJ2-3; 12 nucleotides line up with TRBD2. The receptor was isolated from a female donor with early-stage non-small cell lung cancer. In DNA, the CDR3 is TGCAGTGCTAGCCGTACTACTAGCGGGGGGATGGGAGATACGCAGTATTTT. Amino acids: CSASRTTSGGMGDTQYF.